The 20 T cell receptor beta chains reported below all come from one sample, sequenced in a study of blood T cell repertoires in COVID-19. Some clones are missing from TCRdb's copy, which holds only in-frame ones; the method was immunoSEQ multiplex PCR. The table includes 170,000 or so clones, 70% to 90% detected once. Material for sequencing was peripheral blood. The receptors come from a man aged 55 to 70 with COVID-19, enrolled during active disease.

This clone was detected many times. The chain combines TRBV20-1 with TRBJ1-2; possible D gene TRBD1, 5 bases. The germline V gene encodes CDR1 DFQATT and CDR2 SNEGSKA (reference sequence). The CDR3 is 11 residues long. Trimming stripped 6 bases from V and 8 bases from J, with 13 bases between. CDR3 in amino acids: CSAGRAGGYTF. The DNA of the CDR3 is TGCAGTGCGGGCAGGGCTGGCGGCTACACCTTC.

The chain carries TRBV7-2 and TRBJ1-5; TRBD1 is a possible D gene (5 bases). Germline loops: CDR1 SGHTA, CDR2 FQGNSA. The CDR3 has 15 amino acids. The V and J ends lost 1 base and 7 bases respectively, with 14 bases between them. CDR3: CASSLGFRGGQPQHF. In nucleotides, the CDR3 is TGTGCCAGCAGCTTAGGTTTTAGGGGTGGGCAGCCCCAGCATTTT.

This clone was seen only once. This rearrangement joins TRBV29-1 to TRBJ1-1, with D perhaps matching TRBD1 (6 bases). Germline V CDR1 and CDR2: SQVTM, ANQGSEA. V was cut by 6 bases and J by 4 bases, with 18 bases left in between. The CDR3 extends over 14 amino acids. The chain's CDR3 is CSVATGMVFTEAFF. The CDR3 DNA reads as TGCAGCGTAGCTACAGGGATGGTCTTCACTGAAGCTTTCTTT.

The CDR3 spells CASSLGDRGTGGYTF. DNA of the CDR3: TGTGCCAGCAGCTTAGGAGACAGGGGAACGGGAGGCTACACCTTC. The chain has TRBV7-3 and TRBJ1-2; 8 positions match TRBD1. Germline V gene data show CDR1 as SGHTA and CDR2 as FQGTGA. CDR3 size: 15 residues. J lost 8 bases, V lost 2 bases, and 10 bases had no gene match.

This chain connects TRBV10-3 to TRBJ2-3; 11 bases line up with TRBD2. CDR1 and CDR2 (germline): ENHRY, SYGVKD. The CDR3 consists of 14 residues. The CDR3 bases are TGTGCGAAGTCTAGCGGGGGGCCTTCGGATACGCAGTATTTT. This translates into CAKSSGGPSDTQYF.

V usage is TRBV30 and J usage is TRBJ1-2, with TRBD1 matching over 7 bases. Trimming took 1 base from V and 1 from J; bases not matched to a gene: 0. Germline CDR1 and CDR2: GTSNPN and SVGIG (reference sequence). This CDR3 is built from 13 residues. The CDR3 region is CAWSGQGNYGYTF. The DNA of the CDR3 is TGTGCCTGGAGTGGACAGGGTAACTATGGCTACACCTTC.

This clone was counted once. The J gene is TRBJ2-1, the V gene TRBV27, with TRBD1 identical over 7 bases. Per the germline V gene, CDR1 is MNHEY and CDR2 is SMNVEV (reference sequence). V gave up 6 bases and J gave up 1 base; unmatched junction bases: 6. CDR3 length: 15 amino acids. In nucleotides, the CDR3 is TGTGCCAGCAGATTGGGACAGCTTTCCTACAATGAGCAGTTCTTC. Its translation is CASRLGQLSYNEQFF.

The gene calls are TRBV14 and TRBJ1-2; D possibly corresponds to TRBD1 (5 bases). Germline V gives CDR1 SGHDN, CDR2 FVKESK. V lost 7 bases, J lost 5 bases, and 23 bases lay in between. This CDR3 is 16 amino acids long. CDR3 in amino acids: CASKPLGGTVNYGYTF. The CDR3 DNA follows: TGTGCCAGCAAACCACTCGGAGGGACGGTTAATTATGGCTACACCTTC.

The chain uses TRBV9 and TRBJ1-2, with unresolved D. CDR3 size: 17 residues. Trimming took off 5 bases at V and 4 bases at J, with 24 bases between the two ends. Germline CDR1 is SGDLS and CDR2 is YYNGEE. The DNA of the CDR3 is TGTGCCAGCAGAGGTTTCTGGGAGGGTCTTGGGGTCTATGGCTACACCTTC. Translation: CASRGFWEGLGVYGYTF.

This clone was seen only once. The genes are TRBV6-1 and TRBJ1-1; D remains ambiguous. Germline V gene sequence: CDR1 MNHNS, CDR2 SASEGT. Trimming took 3 bases from V and 1 from J, leaving 6 bases between them. The CDR3 has 13 amino acids. CDR3 region: CASSEPRNTEAFF. The CDR3 nucleotides are TGTGCCAGCAGTGAGCCCAGGAACACTGAAGCTTTCTTT.

This clone appeared a single time. The chain is built from TRBV5-1 and TRBJ1-1; 10 bases agree with TRBD1. V shed 4 bases and J 1 base; nucleotides not matched to a gene: 7. The germline V gene encodes CDR1 SGHRS and CDR2 YFSETQ. CDR3 length equals 16 residues. The CDR3 DNA reads TGCGCCAGCAGCCCAGGGACAGGGGTATCGAACACTGAAGCTTTCTTT. It encodes CASSPGTGVSNTEAFF.

CDR3 DNA sequence: TGTGCCAGTAGTATCGGCGGGGGGGAATCCTACAATGAGCAGTTCTTC. As protein: CASSIGGGESYNEQFF. The genes are TRBV19 and TRBJ2-1, with TRBD2 matching 9 bases. The V gene's germline CDR1 is LNHDA and CDR2 SQIVND (reference sequence). The CDR3 spans 16 residues. With V trimmed by 3 bases and J by 1 base, 4 bases remained unmatched.

This clone came up once. The chain couples TRBV3-1 (or the pseudogene TRBV3-2) to TRBJ2-3; 10 bases line up with TRBD1. CDR1 and CDR2 from the germline V gene are LGHDT and YNNKEL (reference sequence). There are 16 residues in the CDR3. V lost 4 bases and J lost 3; bases outside the gene matches: 7. The CDR3 sequence is CASSLRTGGGTDTQYF. The DNA for the CDR3 is TGTGCCAGCAGCCTTCGGACAGGGGGGGGGACAGATACGCAGTATTTT.

The chain links TRBV3-1 (or the pseudogene TRBV3-2) to TRBJ1-4; maybe TRBD1 (5 bases). This CDR3 region has 16 residues. Trimming stripped 3 bases from V and 6 bases from J, with 17 bases between. Germline CDR1 and CDR2: LGHDT and YNNKEL (reference sequence). As DNA, the CDR3 is TGTGCCAGCAGCCACACCGGGACTGTGCTAGATGAAAAACTGTTTTTT. It specifies CASSHTGTVLDEKLFF.

The chain employs TRBV7-2 and TRBJ1-1; D may be TRBD1 (5 bases). Looked up from germline, CDR1 is SGHTA and CDR2 is FQGNSA. CDR3 length equals 13 residues. Trimming left V 7 bases short and J 8 bases short, with 17 bases between. CDR3 residues: CASTKRGYFEAFF. The CDR3 DNA reads TGTGCCAGCACCAAACGGGGGTACTTCGAAGCTTTCTTT.

The chain has TRBV19 and TRBJ2-2; 7 bases map to TRBD1. The V and J ends lost 4 bases and 3 bases, in that order; junction bases with no gene match: 11. CDR1 and CDR2 (germline): LNHDA, SQIVND (reference sequence). CDR3 length equals 17 residues. CDR3 amino acids: CASSRVEGAFDTGELFF. The CDR3 nucleotides are TGTGCCAGTAGTAGGGTTGAGGGGGCGTTCGACACCGGGGAGCTGTTTTTT.

The genes are TRBV3-1 (or the pseudogene TRBV3-2) and TRBJ2-3; D ambiguous. The germline gives CDR1 LGHDT, CDR2 YNNKEL (reference sequence). Trimming cost V 4 bases and J 5 bases, with 7 bases left between them. The CDR3 covers 12 residues. DNA for the CDR3: TGTGCCAGCAGCCTATCGGTAGATACGCAGTATTTT. The encoded protein is CASSLSVDTQYF.

This chain connects TRBV27 to TRBJ1-6; a possible D gene is TRBD1 (5 bases). The CDR3 is 15 residues long. V gave up 5 bases and J gave up 10 bases, with 18 bases separating them. Germline V lookup: CDR1 MNHEY, CDR2 SMNVEV (reference sequence). The CDR3 spells CASSQRTGFSSPLHF. The CDR3 DNA follows: TGTGCCAGCAGTCAACGTACAGGATTCAGCTCACCCCTCCACTTT.

This sequence joins TRBV12-3 or TRBV12-4 and TRBJ1-3, with a weak D call TRBD1 (6 bases). CDR3 size: 13 residues. Trimming stripped 8 bases from V and 0 bases from J, with 8 bases between. The CDR3 DNA sequence: TGTGCCAGCGGACAGAGCTCTGGAAACACCATATATTTT. Translated: CASGQSSGNTIYF.

The chain combines TRBV7-2 with TRBJ1-4; weak D call: TRBD1 (5 bases). Trimming shortened V by 5 bases and J by 4 bases, and 14 bases separated the two germline ends. The germline gives CDR1 SGHTA, CDR2 FQGNSA. The CDR3 extends over 15 amino acids. The CDR3 reads CASSGDWPNNEKLFF. The DNA for the CDR3 is TGTGCCAGCAGCGGGGACTGGCCTAATAATGAAAAACTGTTTTTT.